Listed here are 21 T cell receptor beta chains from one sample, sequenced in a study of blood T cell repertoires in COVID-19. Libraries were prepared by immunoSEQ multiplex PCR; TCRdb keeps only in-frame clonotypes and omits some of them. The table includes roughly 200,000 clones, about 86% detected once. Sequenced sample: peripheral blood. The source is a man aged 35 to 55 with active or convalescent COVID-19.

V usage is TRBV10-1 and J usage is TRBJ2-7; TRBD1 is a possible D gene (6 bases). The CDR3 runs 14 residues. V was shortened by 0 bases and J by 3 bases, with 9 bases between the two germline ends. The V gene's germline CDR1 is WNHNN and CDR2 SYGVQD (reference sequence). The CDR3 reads CASSESTRGYEQYF. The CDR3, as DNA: TGCGCCAGCAGTGAGTCGACCAGGGGCTACGAGCAGTACTTC.

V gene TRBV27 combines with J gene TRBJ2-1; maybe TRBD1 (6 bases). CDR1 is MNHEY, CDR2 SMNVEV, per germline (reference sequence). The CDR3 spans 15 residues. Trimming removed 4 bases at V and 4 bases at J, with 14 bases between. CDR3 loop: CASSSQKQGYNEQFF. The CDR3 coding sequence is TGTGCCAGCAGTTCCCAGAAGCAGGGGTACAATGAGCAGTTCTTC.

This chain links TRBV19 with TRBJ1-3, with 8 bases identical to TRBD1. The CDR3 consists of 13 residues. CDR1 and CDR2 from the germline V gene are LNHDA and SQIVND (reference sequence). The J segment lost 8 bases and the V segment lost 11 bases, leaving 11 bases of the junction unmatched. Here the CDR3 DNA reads TGTGCCGCGAGCCAGCAGGGGGCGGACACCATATATTTT. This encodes CAASQQGADTIYF.

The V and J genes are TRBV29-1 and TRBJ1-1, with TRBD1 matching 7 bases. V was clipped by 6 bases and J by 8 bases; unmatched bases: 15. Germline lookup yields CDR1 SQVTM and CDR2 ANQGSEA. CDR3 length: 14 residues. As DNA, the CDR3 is TGCAGCGTAATCTCAGGGGGAATGGGTGCAGAAGCTTTCTTT. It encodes CSVISGGMGAEAFF.

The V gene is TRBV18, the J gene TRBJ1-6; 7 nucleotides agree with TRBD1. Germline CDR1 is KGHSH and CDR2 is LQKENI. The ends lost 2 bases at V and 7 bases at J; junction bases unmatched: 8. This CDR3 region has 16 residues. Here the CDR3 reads CASSPDVQGLNSPLHF. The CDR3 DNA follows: TGTGCCAGCTCACCAGATGTACAGGGGCTCAATTCACCCCTCCACTTT.

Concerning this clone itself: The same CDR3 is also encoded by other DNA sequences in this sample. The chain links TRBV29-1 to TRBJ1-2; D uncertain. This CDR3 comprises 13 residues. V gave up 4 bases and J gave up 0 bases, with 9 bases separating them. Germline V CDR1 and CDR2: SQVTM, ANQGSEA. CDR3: CSVAAGANYGYTF. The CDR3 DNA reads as TGCAGCGTTGCGGCGGGAGCTAACTATGGCTACACCTTC.

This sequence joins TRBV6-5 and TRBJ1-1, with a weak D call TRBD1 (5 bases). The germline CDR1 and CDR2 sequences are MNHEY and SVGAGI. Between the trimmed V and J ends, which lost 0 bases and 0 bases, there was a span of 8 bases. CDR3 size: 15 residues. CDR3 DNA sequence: TGTGCCAGCAGTTACTCGGGGCAACTGAACACTGAAGCTTTCTTT. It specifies CASSYSGQLNTEAFF.

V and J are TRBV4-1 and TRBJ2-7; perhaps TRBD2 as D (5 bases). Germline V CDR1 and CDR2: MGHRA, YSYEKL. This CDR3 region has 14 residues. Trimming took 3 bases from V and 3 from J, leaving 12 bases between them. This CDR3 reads CASSQEDVYYEQYF. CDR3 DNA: TGCGCCAGCAGCCAGGAGGACGTCTACTACGAGCAGTACTTC.

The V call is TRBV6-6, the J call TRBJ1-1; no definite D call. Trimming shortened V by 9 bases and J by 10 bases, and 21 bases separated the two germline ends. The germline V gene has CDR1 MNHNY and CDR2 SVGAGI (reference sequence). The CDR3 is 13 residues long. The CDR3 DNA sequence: TGTGCCAGTTCCATACCGCCTGGCGGGGTAGCTTTCTTT. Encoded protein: CASSIPPGGVAFF.

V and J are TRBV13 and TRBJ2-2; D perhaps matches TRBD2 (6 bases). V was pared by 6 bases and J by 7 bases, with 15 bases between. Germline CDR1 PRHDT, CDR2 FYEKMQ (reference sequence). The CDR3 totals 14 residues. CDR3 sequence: CASRPAERVGELFF. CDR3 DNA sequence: TGTGCCAGCAGACCTGCAGAGCGGGTCGGGGAGCTGTTTTTT.

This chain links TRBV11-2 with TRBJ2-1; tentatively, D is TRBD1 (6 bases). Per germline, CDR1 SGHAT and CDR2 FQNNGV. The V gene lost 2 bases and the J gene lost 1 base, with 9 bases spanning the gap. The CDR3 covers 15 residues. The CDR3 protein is CASSLLQGSYNEQFF. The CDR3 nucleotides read TGTGCCAGCAGCTTATTACAGGGTTCCTACAATGAGCAGTTCTTC.

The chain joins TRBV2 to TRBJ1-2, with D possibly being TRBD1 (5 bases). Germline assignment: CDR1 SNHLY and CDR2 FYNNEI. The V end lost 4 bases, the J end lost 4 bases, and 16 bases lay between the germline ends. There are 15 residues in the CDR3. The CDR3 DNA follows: TGTGCCAGCAGTGCCCCCACGTCAGGGATCTATGGCTACACCTTC. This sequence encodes CASSAPTSGIYGYTF. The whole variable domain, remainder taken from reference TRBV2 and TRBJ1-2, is EPEVTQTPSHQVTQMGQEVILRCVPISNHLYFYWYRQILGQKVEFLVSFYNNEISEKSEIFDDQFSVERPDGSNFTLKIRSTKLEDSAMYFCASSAPTSGIYGYTFGSGTRLTVV.

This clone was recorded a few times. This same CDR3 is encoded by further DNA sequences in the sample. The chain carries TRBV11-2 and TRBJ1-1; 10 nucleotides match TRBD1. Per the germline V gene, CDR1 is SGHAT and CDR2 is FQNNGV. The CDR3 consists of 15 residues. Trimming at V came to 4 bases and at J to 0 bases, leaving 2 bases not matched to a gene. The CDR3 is CASSSGQGLNTEAFF. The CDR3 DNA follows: TGTGCCAGCAGCTCGGGACAGGGGTTGAACACTGAAGCTTTCTTT.

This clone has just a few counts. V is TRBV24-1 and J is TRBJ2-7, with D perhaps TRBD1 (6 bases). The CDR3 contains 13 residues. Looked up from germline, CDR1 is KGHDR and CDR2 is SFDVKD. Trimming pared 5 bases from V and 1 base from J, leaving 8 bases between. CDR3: CATSGTESYEQYF. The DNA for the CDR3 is TGTGCCACCAGTGGGACAGAATCCTACGAGCAGTACTTC.

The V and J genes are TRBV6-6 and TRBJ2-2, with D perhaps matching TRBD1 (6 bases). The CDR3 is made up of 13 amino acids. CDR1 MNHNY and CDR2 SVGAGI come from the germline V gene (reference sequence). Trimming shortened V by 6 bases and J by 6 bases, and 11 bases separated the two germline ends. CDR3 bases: TGTGCCAGCAGCACTACAGGGCCCGGGGAGCTGTTTTTT. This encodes CASSTTGPGELFF.

The CDR3 DNA is TGTGCCAGCAGCTACCCGGGACTAGCGGACGAGCAGTACTTC. This sequence encodes CASSYPGLADEQYF. This chain connects TRBV7-8 to TRBJ2-7; 11 nucleotides align to TRBD2. This CDR3 spans 14 amino acids. V lost 4 bases to trimming and J lost 5 bases; unmatched junction nucleotides: 4. CDR1 is SGHVS and CDR2 is FQNEAQ in the germline V gene.

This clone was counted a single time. The CDR3 loop is CATSREGQASTIYF. In nucleotides, the CDR3 is TGTGCCACCAGCAGAGAAGGACAGGCAAGCACCATATATTTT. This chain uses TRBV15 with TRBJ1-3; 7 bases agree with TRBD1. This CDR3 is built from 14 residues. V dropped 0 bases and J dropped 9; count of bases not matched to a gene: 5. Germline CDR1 reads LNHNV; CDR2 reads YYDKDF (reference sequence).

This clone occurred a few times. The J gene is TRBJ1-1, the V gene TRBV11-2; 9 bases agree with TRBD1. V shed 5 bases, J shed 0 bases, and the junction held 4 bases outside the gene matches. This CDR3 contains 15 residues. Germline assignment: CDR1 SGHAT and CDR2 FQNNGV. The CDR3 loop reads CASSNGQGLNTEAFF. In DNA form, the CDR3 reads TGTGCCAGCAGCAACGGACAGGGGCTGAACACTGAAGCTTTCTTT.

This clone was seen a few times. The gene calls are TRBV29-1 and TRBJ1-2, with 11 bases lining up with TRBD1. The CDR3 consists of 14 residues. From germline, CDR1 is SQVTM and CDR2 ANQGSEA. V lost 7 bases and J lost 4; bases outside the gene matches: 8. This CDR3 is CSAELGTGGYGYTF. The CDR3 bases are TGCAGCGCCGAATTAGGGACAGGGGGCTATGGCTACACCTTC.

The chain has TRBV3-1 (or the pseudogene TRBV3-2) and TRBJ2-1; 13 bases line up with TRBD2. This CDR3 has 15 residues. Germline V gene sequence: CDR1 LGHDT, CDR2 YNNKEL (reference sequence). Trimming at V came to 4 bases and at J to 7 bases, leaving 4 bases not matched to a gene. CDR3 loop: CASSPGLAGDNEQFF. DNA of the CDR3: TGTGCCAGCAGCCCCGGACTAGCGGGGGATAATGAGCAGTTCTTC.

This CDR3 reads CASSLAAGGSYNEQFF. CDR3 bases: TGTGCCAGCAGCTTAGCAGCGGGAGGGTCCTACAATGAGCAGTTCTTC. The chain recombines TRBV7-2 with TRBJ2-1, with 10 nucleotides matching TRBD2. V was clipped by 0 bases and J by 1 base; unmatched bases: 0. Germline V gene sequence: CDR1 SGHTA, CDR2 FQGNSA. This CDR3 is built from 16 residues. Variable domain in full (rest from reference TRBV7-2 and TRBJ2-1): GAGVSQSPSNKVTEKGKDVELRCDPISGHTALYWYRQSLGQGLEFLIYFQGNSAPDKSGLPSDRFSAERTGGSVSTLTIQRTQQEDSAVYLCASSLAAGGSYNEQFFGPGTRLTVL.